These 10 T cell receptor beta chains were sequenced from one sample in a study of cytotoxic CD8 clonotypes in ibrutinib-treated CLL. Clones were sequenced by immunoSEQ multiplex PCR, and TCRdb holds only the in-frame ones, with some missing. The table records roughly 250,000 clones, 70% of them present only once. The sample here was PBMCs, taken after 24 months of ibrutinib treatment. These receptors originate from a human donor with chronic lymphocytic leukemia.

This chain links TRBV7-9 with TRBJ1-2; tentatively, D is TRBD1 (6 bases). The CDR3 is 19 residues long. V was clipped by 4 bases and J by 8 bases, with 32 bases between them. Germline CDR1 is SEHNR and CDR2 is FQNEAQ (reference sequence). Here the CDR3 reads CASSSTGGRRPLLTQGYTF. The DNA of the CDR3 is TGTGCCAGCAGCTCCACGGGGGGCCGGAGGCCCCTCCTGACTCAGGGCTACACCTTC.

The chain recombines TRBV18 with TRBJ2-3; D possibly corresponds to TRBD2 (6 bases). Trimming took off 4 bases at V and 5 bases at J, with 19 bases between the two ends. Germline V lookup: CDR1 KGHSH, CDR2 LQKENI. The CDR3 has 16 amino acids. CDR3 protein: CASSRGSTGGGDTQYF. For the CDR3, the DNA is TGTGCCAGCTCACGTGGGTCTACCGGGGGAGGAGATACGCAGTATTTT.

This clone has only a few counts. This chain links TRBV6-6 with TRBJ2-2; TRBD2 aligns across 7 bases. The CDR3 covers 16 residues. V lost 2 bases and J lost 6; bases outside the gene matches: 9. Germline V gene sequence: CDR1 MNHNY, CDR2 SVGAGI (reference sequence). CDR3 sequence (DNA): TGTGCCAGCAGTTACAGCGGGATTACCTTCCCCGGGGAGCTGTTTTTT. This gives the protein CASSYSGITFPGELFF.

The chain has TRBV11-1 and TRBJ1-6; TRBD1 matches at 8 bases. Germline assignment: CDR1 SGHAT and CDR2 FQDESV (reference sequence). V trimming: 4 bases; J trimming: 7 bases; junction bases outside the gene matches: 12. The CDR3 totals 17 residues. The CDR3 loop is CASSSTSQGADNSPLHF. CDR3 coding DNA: TGTGCCAGCAGCTCAACCTCGCAGGGGGCGGACAATTCACCCCTCCACTTT.

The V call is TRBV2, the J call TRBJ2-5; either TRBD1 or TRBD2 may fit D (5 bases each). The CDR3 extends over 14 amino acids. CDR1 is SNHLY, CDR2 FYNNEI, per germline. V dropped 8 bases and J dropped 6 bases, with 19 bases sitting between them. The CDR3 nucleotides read TGTGCCAGCCTACTAGGGCAGGTGGGGCAGACCCAGTACTTC. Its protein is CASLLGQVGQTQYF.

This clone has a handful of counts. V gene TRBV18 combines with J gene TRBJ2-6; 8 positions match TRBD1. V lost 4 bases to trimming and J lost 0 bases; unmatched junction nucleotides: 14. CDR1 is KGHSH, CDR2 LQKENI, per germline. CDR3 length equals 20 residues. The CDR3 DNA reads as TGTGCCAGCTCACGCTCCTCGTTCGGACAGGGTAGCTCTGGGGCCAACGTCCTGACTTTC. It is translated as CASSRSSFGQGSSGANVLTF.

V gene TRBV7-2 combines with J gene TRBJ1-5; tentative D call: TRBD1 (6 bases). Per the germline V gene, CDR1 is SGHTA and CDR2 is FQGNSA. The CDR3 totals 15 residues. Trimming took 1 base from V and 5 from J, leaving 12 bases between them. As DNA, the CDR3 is TGTGCCAGCAGCTTAGAGTTGTCAGGGGATCAGCCCCAGCATTTT. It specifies CASSLELSGDQPQHF.

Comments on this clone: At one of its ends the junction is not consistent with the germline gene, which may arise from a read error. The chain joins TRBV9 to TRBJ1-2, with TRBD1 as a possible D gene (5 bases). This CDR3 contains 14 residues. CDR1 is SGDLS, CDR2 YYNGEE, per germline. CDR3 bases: TGTGCCAGCAGCGTAAGTGCAGGGAACTCTGGCTACACCTTC. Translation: CASSVSAGNSGYTF.

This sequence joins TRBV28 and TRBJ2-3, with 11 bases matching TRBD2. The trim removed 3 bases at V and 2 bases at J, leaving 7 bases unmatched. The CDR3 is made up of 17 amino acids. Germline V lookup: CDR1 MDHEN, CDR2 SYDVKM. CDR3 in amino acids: CASSFGLAGGDTDTQYF. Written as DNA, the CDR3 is TGTGCCAGCAGTTTTGGGCTAGCGGGAGGAGACACAGATACGCAGTATTTT.

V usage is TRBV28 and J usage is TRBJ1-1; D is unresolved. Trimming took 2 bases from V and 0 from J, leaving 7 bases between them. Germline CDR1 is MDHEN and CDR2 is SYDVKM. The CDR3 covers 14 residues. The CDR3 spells CASSLTFMNTEAFF. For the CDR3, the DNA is TGTGCCAGCAGTTTAACATTCATGAACACTGAAGCTTTCTTT.